This T cell receptor beta chain was sequenced during a study of graft-versus-host responses after intestinal transplantation. For the study at large: Every recipient underwent anti-thymocyte globulin induction, then tacrolimus and steroids for about three years.

The study's findings and limits: Recipient marrow held GvH clones, some first seen in ileum or blood. Subjects displaying graft-donor T cell macrochimerism possessed elevated graft-versus-host to host-versus-graft clonal ratios inside allografts.

To note about this clone: As yet, its antigen is unknown.

The method was immunoSEQ multiplex PCR; TCRdb's version includes in-frame clones alone and lacks a portion of them. Altogether 7,500 to 10,000 clones are present, around 73% being singletons, with the ten largest covering approximately 25%. Intraepithelial and lamina propria lymphocytes were freed from processed graft tissue. This CDR3 comprises 13 residues. Germline loops: CDR1 KGHSH, CDR2 LQKENI. V gave up 2 bases and J gave up 2 bases, with 6 bases separating them. The chain links TRBV18 to TRBJ1-2; no clear D. The material was ileum tissue, obtained less than 550 days after intestinal transplant. This sequence originates from a human patient who received an intestinal transplant, so some T cells may come from the graft donor. CDR3 sequence (DNA): TGTGCCAGCTCACCAACAGAGAACTATGGCTACACCTTC. Encoded protein: CASSPTENYGYTF.